This entry features one T cell receptor beta chain sequence. This sample was taken from a study of T cell responses to AZD1222 COVID-19 vaccine. The CDR3 is 14 residues long. Trimming left V 3 bases short and J 6 bases short, with 13 bases between. Germline CDR1 and CDR2: SEHNR and FQNEAQ (reference sequence). Only in-frame clones appear in the TCRdb table, and some are missing; sequencing was by immunoSEQ multiplex PCR. The data contain roughly 120,000 clones, roughly 86% of them singletons. The chain carries TRBV7-9 and TRBJ2-3, with TRBD2 as a possible D gene (7 bases). Sequenced material: peripheral blood, taken 28 days after the second AZD1222 dose. The sequence was collected from an adult who received the AZD1222 COVID-19 vaccine. The chain's CDR3 is CASSLRGGRDTQYF. CDR3 nucleotide sequence: TGTGCCAGCAGCTTGAGGGGGGGAAGGGATACGCAGTATTTT.